This T cell receptor (beta chain) was sequenced during a study of cytomegalovirus exposure and HLA in healthy donors. In the PCR, 60 Vbeta and 13 Jbeta primers were used. Libraries were prepared by immunoSEQ multiplex PCR; TCRdb keeps only in-frame clonotypes and omits some of them. The sample holds about 170,000 clones, approximately 81% seen once. This CDR3 comprises 17 residues. Per germline, CDR1 PRHDT and CDR2 FYEKMQ (reference sequence). Study results and caveats: The presence/absence work took it that sequencing depth was about the same across donors. Later on, an analysis showed TCR association rates differing by HLA locus, with DRB1 the most and HLA-C the fewest. An apparent linkage of common viral pathogens to several of the most significant clusters emerged in a later analysis. The authors confirmed in vitro that three CMV-associated chains were specific for CMV antigens.

As to this clone: Its target is unknown. The junction departs from germline at one end; a sequencing error may be responsible.

The sequence came from a boy under 10 years old in good health and CMV-seronegative. Material: PBMCs. V gene TRBV13 combines with J gene TRBJ2-7, with D perhaps matching TRBD1 (5 bases). CDR3 coding DNA: TGTGCCAGCAGCTTATCAAGTAACTTGGGGCCCTCCTTCGAGCAGTACTTC. Translation: CASSLSSNLGPSFEQYF.